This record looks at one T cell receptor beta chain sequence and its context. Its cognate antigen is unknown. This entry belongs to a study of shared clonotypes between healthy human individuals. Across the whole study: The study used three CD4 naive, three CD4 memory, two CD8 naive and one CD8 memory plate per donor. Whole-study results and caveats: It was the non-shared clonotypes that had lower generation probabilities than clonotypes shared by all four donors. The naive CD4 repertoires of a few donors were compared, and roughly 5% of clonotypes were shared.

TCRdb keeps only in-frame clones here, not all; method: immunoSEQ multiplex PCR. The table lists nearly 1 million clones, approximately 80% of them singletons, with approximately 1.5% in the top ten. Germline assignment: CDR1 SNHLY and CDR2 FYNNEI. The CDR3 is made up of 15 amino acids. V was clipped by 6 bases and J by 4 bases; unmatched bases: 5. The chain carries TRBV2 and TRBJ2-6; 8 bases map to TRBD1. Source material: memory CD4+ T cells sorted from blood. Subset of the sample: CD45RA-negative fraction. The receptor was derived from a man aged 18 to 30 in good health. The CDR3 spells CASRRQGTGANVLTF. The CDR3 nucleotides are TGTGCCAGCAGAAGACAGGGGACGGGGGCCAACGTCCTGACTTTC.